These 16 T cell receptor beta chains were sequenced from one sample in a study of cytomegalovirus exposure and HLA in healthy donors. This PCR relied on a set of 60 Vbeta primers and 13 Jbeta primers. Repertoires were generated with immunoSEQ multiplex PCR, while TCRdb's copy carries only in-frame clones and drops some. Among 160,000 or so clones, 70% to 85% were seen once, and the ten largest hold more than 3.5%. Sequenced sample: PBMCs. These receptors all come from a man aged 35 to 55 in good health and CMV-seronegative.

There are many counts of this clone. The chain recombines TRBV6-4 with TRBJ2-1; 14 nucleotides match TRBD2. The V gene's germline CDR1 is MRHNA and CDR2 SNTAGT. J gave up 8 bases and V 0 bases, and 3 bases lay outside the gene matches. The CDR3 is made up of 16 amino acids. CDR3 amino acids: CASSDSTSGGEYEQFF. CDR3 coding DNA: TGTGCCAGCAGTGACTCGACTAGCGGGGGGGAGTATGAGCAGTTCTTC.

The V call is TRBV6-5, the J call TRBJ1-2, with D possibly matching TRBD1 (5 bases). The CDR3 length is 15 residues. The V and J ends lost 6 bases and 4 bases respectively, with 18 bases between them. Germline CDR1 reads MNHEY; CDR2 reads SVGAGI. The CDR3, as DNA: TGTGCCAGCAGCAAATCTCCGGGGGTACTCTATGGCTACACCTTC. This encodes CASSKSPGVLYGYTF.

In this sample, this clone turned up a few times. The rearrangement uses TRBV5-1 and TRBJ2-7; TRBD1 matches 7 bases. The length of the CDR3 is 14 residues. Germline V gene lookup returns CDR1 SGHRS and CDR2 YFSETQ. The V segment lost 4 bases and the J segment 0 bases; nucleotides outside the gene matches: 4. This chain's CDR3 is CASSRDSVSYEQYF. CDR3 DNA sequence: TGCGCCAGCAGCCGGGACAGCGTCTCCTACGAGCAGTACTTC.

The CDR3 sequence is CASSQGTPGQGRWGYTF. CDR3 nucleotides: TGCGCCAGCAGCCAAGGGACCCCGGGACAGGGAAGATGGGGCTACACCTTC. The rearrangement links TRBV4-3 to TRBJ1-2; TRBD1 aligns across 9 bases. The germline CDR1 and CDR2 sequences are LGHNA and YSLEER. The CDR3 runs 17 residues. The V gene end was trimmed by 1 base and the J gene end by 8 bases; junction bases not matched to a gene: 14.

The gene calls are TRBV4-1 and TRBJ2-3, with 10 bases that match TRBD2. Germline CDR1 and CDR2: MGHRA and YSYEKL. J gave up 0 bases and V 0 bases, and 3 bases lay outside the gene matches. The CDR3 loop spans 17 amino acids. CDR3 sequence (DNA): TGCGCCAGCAGCCAAGATTTAGCGGGGGGCAGCACAGATACGCAGTATTTT. Its translation is CASSQDLAGGSTDTQYF.

CDR3 region: CASSYSFRGSTDTQYF. The CDR3 DNA sequence: TGTGCCAGCAGTTACTCGTTCCGCGGTAGCACAGATACGCAGTATTTT. The chain links TRBV6-5 to TRBJ2-3; D is unresolved. The length of the CDR3 is 16 residues. The ends were cut back, 0 bases at V and 0 bases at J, with 10 bases in the middle. Per the germline V gene, CDR1 is MNHEY and CDR2 is SVGAGI.

The chain employs TRBV27 and TRBJ2-7; D unresolved. The germline gives CDR1 MNHEY, CDR2 SMNVEV (reference sequence). V was cut by 0 bases and J by 10 bases, with 16 bases left in between. This CDR3 is 14 amino acids long. In DNA form, the CDR3 reads TGTGCCAGCAGTTTATCCCTTTTCCCCCAGAAACAGTACTTC. Translation gives CASSLSLFPQKQYF.

The chain recombines TRBV10-3 with TRBJ2-5; D is unclear. This CDR3 region has 13 residues. V was trimmed by 11 bases and J by 4 bases, leaving 17 bases between them. Per germline, CDR1 ENHRY and CDR2 SYGVKD. CDR3 protein: CAVRSTVSETQYF. CDR3 DNA: TGTGCCGTCCGCTCTACAGTCTCAGAGACCCAGTACTTC.

The CDR3 loop reads CASSRTGGNQPQHF. The CDR3 nucleotides read TGTGCCAGCAGTAGGACAGGGGGGAATCAGCCCCAGCATTTT. The chain carries TRBV27 and TRBJ1-5; TRBD1 agrees at 10 bases. The ends lost 5 bases at V and 4 bases at J; junction bases unmatched: 2. The CDR3 extends over 14 amino acids. Germline V gene lookup returns CDR1 MNHEY and CDR2 SMNVEV (reference sequence).

The chain uses TRBV28 and TRBJ2-7, with a weak D call TRBD1 (5 bases). This CDR3 spans 13 amino acids. Trimming shortened V by 6 bases and J by 2 bases, and 11 bases separated the two germline ends. Germline V CDR1 and CDR2: MDHEN, SYDVKM. This chain's CDR3 is CASRATVPYEQYF. The CDR3 nucleotides are TGTGCCAGCAGGGCGACAGTCCCCTACGAGCAGTACTTC.

The chain combines TRBV5-6 with TRBJ2-5, with 13 bases identical to TRBD2. The CDR3 is 15 amino acids. The junction had 11 bases not matched to a gene; V was cut back by 4 bases and J by 11 bases. Germline CDR1 and CDR2: SGHDT and YYEEEE. The CDR3, as DNA: TGTGCCAGCAGCGTACTGACTAGCGGGGGGATCGGGCAGTACTTC. This gives the protein CASSVLTSGGIGQYF.

The sample holds a few counts of this clone. V gene TRBV15 combines with J gene TRBJ1-1, with a possible D match to TRBD1 (5 bases). CDR3 length: 13 residues. The germline gives CDR1 LNHNV, CDR2 YYDKDF (reference sequence). V was pared by 3 bases and J by 6 bases, with 11 bases between. CDR3 region: CATSRFRDSEAFF. CDR3 DNA: TGTGCCACCAGCAGGTTCCGGGACTCTGAAGCTTTCTTT. Variable domain in full (rest from reference TRBV15 and TRBJ1-1): DAMVIQNPRYQVTQFGKPVTLSCSQTLNHNVMYWYQQKSSQAPKLLFHYYDKDFNNEADTPDNFQSRRPNTSFCFLDIRSPGLGDTAMYLCATSRFRDSEAFFGQGTRLTVV.

The V call is TRBV13, the J call TRBJ2-5, with TRBD2 matching over 9 bases. Losses at the gene ends were 3 bases for V and 4 bases for J; bases not matched to a gene: 9. The CDR3 runs 16 residues. CDR1 and CDR2 (germline): PRHDT, FYEKMQ (reference sequence). The CDR3 sequence: CASSFRGVSGGETQYF. DNA for the CDR3: TGTGCCAGCAGCTTCCGGGGGGTTAGCGGGGGAGAGACCCAGTACTTC. The full variable domain, its missing parts supplied by reference TRBV13 and TRBJ2-5, is AAGVIQSPRHLIKEKRETATLKCYPIPRHDTVYWYQQGPGQDPQFLISFYEKMQSDKGSIPDRFSAQQFSDYHSELNMSSLELGDSALYFCASSFRGVSGGETQYFGPGTRLLVL.

The J gene is TRBJ2-7, the V gene TRBV5-1, with TRBD1 identical over 10 bases. J was trimmed by 2 bases and V by 4 bases; bases with no gene match: 18. The CDR3 is 19 residues long. Per the germline V gene, CDR1 is SGHRS and CDR2 is YFSETQ. CDR3 amino acids: CASSGLGTGAAGGAYEQYF. CDR3 in DNA: TGCGCCAGCAGCGGTCTTGGGACAGGGGCTGCAGGGGGGGCCTACGAGCAGTACTTC.

The chain has TRBV19 and TRBJ1-5; the D is unclear. The CDR3 runs to 14 residues. The germline gives CDR1 LNHDA, CDR2 SQIVND (reference sequence). V was shortened by 9 bases and J by 4 bases, with 16 bases between the two germline ends. CDR3 region: CASSRWQTNQPQHF. Written as DNA, the CDR3 is TGTGCCAGCAGTCGGTGGCAGACTAATCAGCCCCAGCATTTT.

The chain carries TRBV18 and TRBJ1-1, with D perhaps TRBD1 (5 bases). Germline-derived CDR1 and CDR2 are KGHSH and LQKENI. Trimming shortened V by 3 bases and J by 7 bases, and 9 bases separated the two germline ends. The CDR3 spans 12 residues. The CDR3 loop is CASSPGGSEAFF. In DNA, the CDR3 is TGTGCCAGCTCACCGGGGGGGAGTGAAGCTTTCTTT.